This paragraph reports one TCR beta chain. The record originates from a study of shared clonotypes between healthy human individuals. V was clipped by 4 bases and J by 7 bases; unmatched bases: 8. The CDR3 sequence is 15 residues long. CDR1 is SGHTS, CDR2 YDEGEE, per germline. Terminally differentiated effector memory CD45RA+ cells were excluded by CCR7 positive selection of CD45RO-negative cells. The method was immunoSEQ multiplex PCR; TCRdb's version includes in-frame clones alone and lacks a portion of them. The data hold 1.5 million to 2.5 million clones, with about 95% observed a single time. Material for sequencing was naive CD8+ T cells sorted from blood. The rearrangement uses TRBV5-8 and TRBJ2-6, with TRBD1 matching 7 bases. This TCR came from a man younger than 30 in good health. CDR3 amino acids: CASSPPQGVANVLTF. In DNA, the CDR3 is TGTGCCAGCAGCCCACCCCAGGGGGTAGCCAACGTCCTGACTTTC.